This note documents a single T cell receptor (beta chain) sequence. Its antigen is unknown. The data are from a study of Graves' ophthalmopathy and Graves' hyperthyroidism. V dropped 6 bases and J dropped 9 bases, with 12 bases sitting between them. Germline assignment: CDR1 ENHRY and CDR2 SYGVKD. The length of the CDR3 is 12 residues. General study findings and limits: In blood, most expanded thyroid clonotypes above 0.001 frequency were also detected. The model's prediction of ophthalmopathy progression had about 70% sensitivity and around 77% specificity. The 13-signature model separated ophthalmopathy from stable hyperthyroidism at 85% to 90% sensitivity and about 81% specificity.

RNA transcripts served as template for amplifying TCR beta CDR3 sequences. HTBI primers were employed in first-round RT-PCR, then a second-round multiplex PCR followed. TCRdb itself ran the multiplex PCR reads through MiXCR, one entry per CDR3 protein. The sample holds around 1,000,000 distinct CDR3 sequences, about 35% seen once. No donor had other autoimmune disease, uncontrolled infection, pregnancy or lactation. This chain connects TRBV10-3 to TRBJ1-3; D call uncertain. The sequence was obtained from an adult man with Graves' hyperthyroidism. The sample consisted of peripheral blood or thyroid tissue (not recorded which). This chain's CDR3 is CAISSSGGTIYF. CDR3 in DNA: TGTGCCATCAGCAGCTCAGGAGGCACCATATATTTT.